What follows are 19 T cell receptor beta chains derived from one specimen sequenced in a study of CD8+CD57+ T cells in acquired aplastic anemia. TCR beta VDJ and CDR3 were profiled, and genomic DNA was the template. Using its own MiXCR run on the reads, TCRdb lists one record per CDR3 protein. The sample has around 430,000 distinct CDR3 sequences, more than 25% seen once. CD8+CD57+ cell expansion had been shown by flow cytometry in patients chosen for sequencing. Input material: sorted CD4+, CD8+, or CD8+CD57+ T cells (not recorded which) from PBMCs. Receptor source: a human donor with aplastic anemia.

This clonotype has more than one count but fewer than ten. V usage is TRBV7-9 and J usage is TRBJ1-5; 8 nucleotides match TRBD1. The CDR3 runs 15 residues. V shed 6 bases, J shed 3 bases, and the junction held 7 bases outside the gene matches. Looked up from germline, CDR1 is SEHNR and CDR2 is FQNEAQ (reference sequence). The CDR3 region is CASSFDRGYNQPQHF. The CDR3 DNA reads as TGTGCCAGCAGTTTCGACAGGGGATACAATCAGCCCCAGCATTTT.

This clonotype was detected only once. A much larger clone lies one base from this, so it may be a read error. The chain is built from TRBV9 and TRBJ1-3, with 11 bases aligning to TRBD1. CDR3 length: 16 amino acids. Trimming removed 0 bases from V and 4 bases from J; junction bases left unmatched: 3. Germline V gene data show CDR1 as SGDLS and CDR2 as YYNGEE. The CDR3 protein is CASSVADRGHGNTIYF. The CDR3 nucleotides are TGTGCCAGCAGCGTAGCGGACAGGGGGCACGGAAACACCATATATTTT.

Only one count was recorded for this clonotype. Written as DNA, the CDR3 is TGTGCCAGCAGCTTAGTCACCCAGGGGAACACTGAAGCTTTCTTT. Translating gives CASSLVTQGNTEAFF. The V and J genes are TRBV7-9 and TRBJ1-1; D is perhaps TRBD1 (5 bases). Germline loops: CDR1 SEHNR, CDR2 FQNEAQ (reference sequence). The ends were cut back, 1 base at V and 1 base at J, with 10 bases in the middle. CDR3 size: 15 residues. Complete variable domain (other parts from reference TRBV7-9 and TRBJ1-1): DTGVSQNPRHKITKRGQNVTFRCDPISEHNRLYWYRQTLGQGPEFLTYFQNEAQLEKSRLLSDRFSAERPKGSFSTLEIQRTEQGDSAMYLCASSLVTQGNTEAFFGQGTRLTVV.

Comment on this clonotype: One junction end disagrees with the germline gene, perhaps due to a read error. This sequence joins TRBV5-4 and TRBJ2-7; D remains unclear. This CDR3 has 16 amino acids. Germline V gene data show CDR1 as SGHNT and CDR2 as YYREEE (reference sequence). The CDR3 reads CASSLVGSSVSYEQHF. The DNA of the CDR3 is TGTGCCAGCAGCTTGGTAGGCAGTTCGGTCTCCTACGAGCAGCACTTC.

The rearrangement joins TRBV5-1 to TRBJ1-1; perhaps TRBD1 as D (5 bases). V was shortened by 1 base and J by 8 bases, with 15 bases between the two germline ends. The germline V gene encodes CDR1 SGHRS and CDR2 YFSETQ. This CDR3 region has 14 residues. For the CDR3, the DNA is TGCGCCAGCAGCTTGAGAAGGGGCGCGGCGGAAGCTTTCTTT. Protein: CASSLRRGAAEAFF.

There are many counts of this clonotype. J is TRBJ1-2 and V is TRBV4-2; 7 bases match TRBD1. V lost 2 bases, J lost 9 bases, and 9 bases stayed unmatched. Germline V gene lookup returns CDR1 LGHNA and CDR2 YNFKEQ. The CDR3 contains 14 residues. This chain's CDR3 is CASSQPPGQKSYTF. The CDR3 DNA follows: TGTGCCAGCAGCCAACCGCCGGGACAGAAGAGCTACACCTTC.

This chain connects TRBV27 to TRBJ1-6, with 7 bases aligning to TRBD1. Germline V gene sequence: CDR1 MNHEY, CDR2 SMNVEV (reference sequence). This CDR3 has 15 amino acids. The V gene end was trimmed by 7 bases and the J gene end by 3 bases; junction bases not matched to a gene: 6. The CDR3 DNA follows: TGTGCCAGCAATTACAGGGGAGACTATAATTCACCCCTCCACTTT. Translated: CASNYRGDYNSPLHF.

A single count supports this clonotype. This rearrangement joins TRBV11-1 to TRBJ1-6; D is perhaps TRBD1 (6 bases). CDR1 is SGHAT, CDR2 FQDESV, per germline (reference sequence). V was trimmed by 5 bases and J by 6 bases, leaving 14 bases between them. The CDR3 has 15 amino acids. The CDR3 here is CASSLPGERNSPLHF. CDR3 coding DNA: TGTGCCAGCAGCCTCCCAGGGGAACGTAATTCACCCCTCCACTTT. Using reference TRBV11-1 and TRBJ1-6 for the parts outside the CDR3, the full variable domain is EAEVAQSPRYKITEKSQAVAFWCDPISGHATLYWYRQILGQGPELLVQFQDESVVDDSQLPKDRFSAERLKGVDSTLKIQPAELGDSAMYLCASSLPGERNSPLHFGNGTRLTVT.

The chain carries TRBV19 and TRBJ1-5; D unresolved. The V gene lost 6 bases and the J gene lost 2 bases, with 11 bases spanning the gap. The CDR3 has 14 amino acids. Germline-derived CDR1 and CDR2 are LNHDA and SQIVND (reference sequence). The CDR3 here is CASSPGDRNQPQHF. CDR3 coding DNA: TGTGCCAGTAGCCCTGGTGATCGCAATCAGCCCCAGCATTTT.

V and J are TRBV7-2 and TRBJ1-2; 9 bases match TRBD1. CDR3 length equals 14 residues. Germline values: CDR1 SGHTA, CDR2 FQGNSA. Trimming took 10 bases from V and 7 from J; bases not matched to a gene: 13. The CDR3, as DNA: TGTGCCAATAGTCAGGGACAGGGATTTGGTGGCTACACCTTC. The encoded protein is CANSQGQGFGGYTF.

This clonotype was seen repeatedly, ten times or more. Written as DNA, the CDR3 is TGCAGTGCTGCCACAGGGGGCCAAGAGACCCAGTACTTC. Translated, it gives CSAATGGQETQYF. The V gene is TRBV20-1, the J gene TRBJ2-5, with 8 bases identical to TRBD1. This CDR3 has 13 amino acids. V was clipped by 5 bases and J by 1 base; unmatched bases: 3. CDR1 DFQATT and CDR2 SNEGSKA come from the germline V gene (reference sequence).

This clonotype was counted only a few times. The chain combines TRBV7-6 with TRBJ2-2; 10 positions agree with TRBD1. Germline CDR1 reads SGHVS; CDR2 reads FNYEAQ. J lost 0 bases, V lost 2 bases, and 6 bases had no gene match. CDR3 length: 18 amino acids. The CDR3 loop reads CASSLSTDRGANTGELFF. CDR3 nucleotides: TGTGCCAGCAGCTTATCGACGGACAGGGGGGCGAACACCGGGGAGCTGTTTTTT. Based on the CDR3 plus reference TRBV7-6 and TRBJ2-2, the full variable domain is GAGVSQSPRYKVTKRGQDVALRCDPISGHVSLYWYRQALGQGPEFLTYFNYEAQQDKSGLPNDRFSAERPEGSISTLTIQRTEQRDSAMYRCASSLSTDRGANTGELFFGEGSRLTVL.

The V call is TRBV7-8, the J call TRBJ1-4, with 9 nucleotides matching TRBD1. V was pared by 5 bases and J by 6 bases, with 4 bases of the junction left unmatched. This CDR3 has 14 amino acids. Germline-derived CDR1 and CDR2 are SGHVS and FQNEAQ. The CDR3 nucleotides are TGTGCCAGCAGCACAGGGGGCTGGGATGAAAAACTGTTTTTT. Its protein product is CASSTGGWDEKLFF.

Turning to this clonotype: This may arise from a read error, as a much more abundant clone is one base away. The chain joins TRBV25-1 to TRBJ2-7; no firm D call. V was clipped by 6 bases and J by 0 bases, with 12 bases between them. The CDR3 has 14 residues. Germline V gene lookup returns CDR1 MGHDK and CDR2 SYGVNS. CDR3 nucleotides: TGTGCCAGCAGCTTAACAGAGTACTCCTACGAGCAGTACTTC. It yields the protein CASSLTEYSYEQYF.

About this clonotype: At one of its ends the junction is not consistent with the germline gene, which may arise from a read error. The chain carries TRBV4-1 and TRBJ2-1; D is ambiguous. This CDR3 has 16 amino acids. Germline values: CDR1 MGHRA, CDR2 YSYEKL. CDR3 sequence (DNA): TGTGCCAGCAGCCAAGATAAGAGAGGATCCTACAATGAGCAGTTCTTC. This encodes CASSQDKRGSYNEQFF.

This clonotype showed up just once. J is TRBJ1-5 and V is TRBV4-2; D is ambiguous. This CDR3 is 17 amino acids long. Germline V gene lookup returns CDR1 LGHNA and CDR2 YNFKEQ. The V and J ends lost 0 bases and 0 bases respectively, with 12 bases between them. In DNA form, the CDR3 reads TGTGCCAGCAGCCAAGATGGGCCCGCCTATAGCAATCAGCCCCAGCATTTT. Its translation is CASSQDGPAYSNQPQHF.

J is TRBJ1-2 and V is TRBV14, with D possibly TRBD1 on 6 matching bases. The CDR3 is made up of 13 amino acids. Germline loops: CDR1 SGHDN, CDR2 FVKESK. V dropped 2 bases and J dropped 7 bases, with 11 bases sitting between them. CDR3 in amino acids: CASSQKGVCGYTF. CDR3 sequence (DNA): TGTGCCAGCAGCCAAAAGGGGGTCTGTGGCTACACCTTC. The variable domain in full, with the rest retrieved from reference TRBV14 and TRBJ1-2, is EAGVTQFPSHSVIEKGQTVTLRCDPISGHDNLYWYRRVMGKEIKFLLHFVKESKQDESGMPNNRFLAERTGGTYSTLKVQPAELEDSGVYFCASSQKGVCGYTFGSGTRLTVV.

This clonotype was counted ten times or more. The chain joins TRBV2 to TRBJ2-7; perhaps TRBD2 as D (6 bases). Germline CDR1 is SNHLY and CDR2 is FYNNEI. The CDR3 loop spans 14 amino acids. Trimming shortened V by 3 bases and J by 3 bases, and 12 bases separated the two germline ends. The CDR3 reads CASSDGGRYYEQYF. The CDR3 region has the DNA TGTGCCAGCAGTGACGGGGGACGCTACTACGAGCAGTACTTC.

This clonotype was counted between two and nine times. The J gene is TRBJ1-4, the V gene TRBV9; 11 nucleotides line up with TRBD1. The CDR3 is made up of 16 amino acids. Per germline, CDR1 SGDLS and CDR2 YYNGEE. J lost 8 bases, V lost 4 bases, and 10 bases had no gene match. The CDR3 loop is CASSSGQGAISEKLFF. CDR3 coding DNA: TGTGCCAGCAGCTCAGGACAGGGGGCAATTTCAGAAAAACTGTTTTTT.